Described below is a single TCR beta chain sequence and its context. As yet, its antigen is unknown. These data originate in a study of long-term antiretroviral therapy in people with HIV. On the study more broadly: It was about a decade before the 2015 immediate-ART recommendation that the earliest samples were taken. General study findings and limits: Repertoires in HIV (unlike those of controls) had narrower CDR3 length ranges. Diversity increased after ART yet remained lower than in transplant donor controls.

The assay used was immunoSEQ (version v3.0), run at survey level. Measured with immunoSEQ multiplex PCR; TCRdb has only the in-frame clones, and not every one. The data show 24,000 or so clones, around 80% seen once. This CDR3 is 16 amino acids long. Trimming cost V 4 bases and J 2 bases, with 18 bases left between them. Germline V CDR1 and CDR2: SGHVS, FNYEAQ. The study used samples holding about 1-10 million cryopreserved PBMC before DNA extraction. The material sequenced was unsorted PBMCs, taken 3 years after starting antiretroviral therapy. The V gene is TRBV7-6, the J gene TRBJ2-7, with D possibly matching TRBD2 (7 bases). This TCR was sampled from a man aged 18 to 30 with HIV. The CDR3 DNA follows: TGTGCCAGCAGCTCCTCTGGGGGGGCCCCTCCCTACGAGCAGTACTTC. Protein sequence: CASSSSGGAPPYEQYF.